Shown below are 10 T cell receptor beta chains from a single sample sequenced in a study of CD4 T cells in relation to SARS-CoV-2 and coronaviruses. Unexposed donor CD4+ T cells date from about 2011-2019, before the COVID-19 pandemic. Isolation of CD4+ T cells took place after about 9 days in culture. These TCRs are of unknown antigen specificity. Profiled with immunoSEQ multiplex PCR; TCRdb holds only in-frame clones, not every one. This sample carries about 19,000 clones, 70% to 80% of them seen once, and the ten largest clones take 20% to 25%. The sequenced sample consisted of CD4+ T cells from PBMCs, cultured in vitro. The origin of the receptors is a human donor in good health.

The chain links TRBV10-3 to TRBJ2-7; D might be TRBD2 (5 bases). V lost 6 bases to trimming and J lost 5 bases, with 17 bases between them. This CDR3 has 14 amino acids. Germline CDR1 and CDR2: ENHRY and SYGVKD. CDR3 bases: TGTGCCATCAGCGCAACGGAGTTCGGGAACGAGCAGTACTTC. Its protein is CAISATEFGNEQYF.

The chain is built from TRBV12-5 and TRBJ2-2; 9 bases are shared with TRBD2. Germline V gene lookup returns CDR1 LGHNT and CDR2 FRNRAP. Germline trimming cut 5 bases from V and 8 bases from J; bases unmatched to any gene: 21. This CDR3 spans 19 amino acids. The CDR3 region is CASGPRVGGLAQRGGELFF. Here the CDR3 DNA reads TGTGCTAGTGGTCCCCGGGTAGGGGGACTAGCCCAGCGGGGTGGGGAGCTGTTTTTT.

This clone was seen more than once but under ten times. CDR3 in amino acids: CASSTPGTALGPQHF. DNA for the CDR3: TGTGCCAGTAGTACCCCTGGGACAGCTTTGGGGCCCCAGCATTTT. The chain has TRBV19 and TRBJ1-5, with TRBD1 matching 7 bases. J was trimmed by 9 bases and V by 4 bases; bases with no gene match: 12. This CDR3 region has 15 residues. CDR1 and CDR2 (germline): LNHDA, SQIVND (reference sequence).

This sequence joins TRBV6-2 or TRBV6-3 and TRBJ1-6, with TRBD1 identical over 7 bases. The CDR3 extends over 14 amino acids. Germline CDR1 reads MNHEY; CDR2 reads SVGEGT. V was pared by 6 bases and J by 6 bases, with 5 bases of the junction left unmatched. CDR3 coding DNA: TGTGCCAGCAGCACCGGGACAGTTAATTCACCCCTCCACTTT. It encodes CASSTGTVNSPLHF.

The sample holds one count of this clone. V usage is TRBV5-8 and J usage is TRBJ1-2; D gene uncertain. V was trimmed by 3 bases and J by 8 bases, leaving 17 bases between them. CDR1 SGHTS and CDR2 YDEGEE come from the germline V gene. The CDR3 sequence is 14 residues long. The CDR3 spells CASSSFLSPTGYTF. As DNA, the CDR3 is TGTGCCAGCAGCTCCTTCCTCTCGCCTACGGGCTACACCTTC.

The sample holds a few counts of this clone. The chain recombines TRBV5-1 with TRBJ2-7; D remains ambiguous. V was cut by 0 bases and J by 5 bases, with 12 bases left in between. Looked up from germline, CDR1 is SGHRS and CDR2 is YFSETQ. CDR3 length: 14 amino acids. The CDR3 protein is CASSLAPASNEQYF. In DNA, the CDR3 is TGCGCCAGCAGCTTGGCCCCCGCTAGTAACGAGCAGTACTTC.

This sequence joins TRBV18 and TRBJ1-1; possible D gene TRBD1, 5 bases. The CDR3 is 15 residues long. V was cut by 1 base and J by 5 bases, with 14 bases left in between. Per germline, CDR1 KGHSH and CDR2 LQKENI. The CDR3, as DNA: TGTGCCAGCTCACCACGCACGGGGTCAGGGACTGAAGCTTTCTTT. Translation gives CASSPRTGSGTEAFF.

This clone appeared once. This chain connects TRBV5-1 to TRBJ2-5; 13 positions agree with TRBD2. The germline V gene has CDR1 SGHRS and CDR2 YFSETQ. The V segment lost 0 bases and the J segment 2 bases; nucleotides outside the gene matches: 1. CDR3 length equals 16 residues. Here the CDR3 DNA reads TGCGCCAGCAGCTTGGGGACTAGCGGGGGACAAGAGACCCAGTACTTC. This translates into CASSLGTSGGQETQYF. The variable domain in full, completed from reference TRBV5-1 and TRBJ2-5, reads KAGVTQTPRYLIKTRGQQVTLSCSPISGHRSVSWYQQTPGQGLQFLFEYFSETQRNKGNFPGRFSGRQFSNSRSEMNVSTLELGDSALYLCASSLGTSGGQETQYFGPGTRLLVL.

This clone was seen a handful of times. The chain carries TRBV11-2 and TRBJ1-2; D ambiguous. V lost 5 bases and J 8 bases, leaving 15 bases between the germline ends. The CDR3 consists of 13 residues. Germline CDR1 reads SGHAT; CDR2 reads FQNNGV. CDR3 DNA sequence: TGTGCCAGCAGCCCCGGGGAGAAAGGGGGCTACACCTTC. It codes for CASSPGEKGGYTF.

CDR3 in DNA: TGTGCCAGCAGCTTTTCGACAGGGGGCACTGAAGCTTTCTTT. Its protein product is CASSFSTGGTEAFF. The rearrangement joins TRBV7-2 to TRBJ1-1; 9 bases agree with TRBD1. Germline CDR1 is SGHTA and CDR2 is FQGNSA. CDR3 length equals 14 residues. J gave up 4 bases and V 3 bases, and 3 bases lay outside the gene matches.